The subject of this entry is one TCR beta chain. What it recognizes is unknown. The sample originates from a study of cytomegalovirus exposure and HLA in healthy donors. Study-level results: In presence/absence analyses, roughly uniform sequencing depth across donors was assumed.

There are 15 residues in the CDR3. Trimming took off 5 bases at V and 4 bases at J, with 12 bases between the two ends. CDR1 is LNHDA, CDR2 SQIVND, per germline (reference sequence). Amplification used 60 Vbeta primers and 13 Jbeta primers. Method: immunoSEQ multiplex PCR; TCRdb's copy keeps in-frame clones and lacks some. The profile covers more than 150,000 clones, with roughly 80% appearing a single time and about 1.6% taken by the ten largest. The V gene is TRBV19, the J gene TRBJ1-6, with a weak D call TRBD1 (5 bases). Sequenced input: PBMCs. The clonotype comes from a man aged 40-55 years in good health and CMV-seronegative. CDR3 in amino acids: CASSDSTMYNSPLHF. CDR3 DNA: TGTGCCAGTAGTGACAGCACGATGTATAATTCACCCCTCCACTTT.